This entry lists 23 T cell receptor beta chains sequenced from one sample in a study of cytomegalovirus exposure and HLA in healthy donors. Repertoires were generated with immunoSEQ multiplex PCR, while TCRdb's copy carries only in-frame clones and drops some. The sample shows tens of thousands of clones, around 90% of them seen only once. Material: PBMCs. These receptors were taken from a woman under 30 in good health and CMV-seronegative.

This clone was recorded a few times. This chain connects TRBV28 to TRBJ1-2; D might be TRBD1 (5 bases). Germline CDR1 and CDR2: MDHEN and SYDVKM. Trimming took off 6 bases at V and 4 bases at J, with 15 bases between the two ends. CDR3 length equals 14 residues. The chain's CDR3 is CASSPAGGIYGYTF. CDR3 coding DNA: TGTGCCAGCAGCCCCGCCGGGGGGATCTATGGCTACACCTTC.

J is TRBJ2-7 and V is TRBV28; 10 bases map to TRBD2. CDR1 MDHEN and CDR2 SYDVKM come from the germline V gene. The CDR3 totals 15 residues. V dropped 10 bases and J dropped 0; count of bases not matched to a gene: 9. CDR3 bases: TGTGCCACCAGACTAGCGGGTGTGAGCTCCTACGAGCAGTACTTC. Translation gives CATRLAGVSSYEQYF.

This chain connects TRBV28 to TRBJ2-7; 9 bases map to TRBD1. With V trimmed by 5 bases and J by 4 bases, 9 bases remained unmatched. CDR3 length: 15 residues. Germline V lookup: CDR1 MDHEN, CDR2 SYDVKM. CDR3 protein: CASSTWDRALYEQYF. CDR3 coding DNA: TGTGCCAGCAGTACTTGGGACAGGGCTTTGTACGAGCAGTACTTC.

This clone appeared a few times. The rearrangement uses TRBV19 and TRBJ1-5; D perhaps matches TRBD1 (5 bases). This CDR3 has 16 amino acids. CDR1 is LNHDA and CDR2 is SQIVND in the germline V gene (reference sequence). The V end lost 2 bases, the J end lost 2 bases, and 13 bases lay between the germline ends. The CDR3: CASSIQGSVGNQPQHF. As DNA, the CDR3 is TGTGCCAGTAGTATACAGGGATCGGTAGGCAATCAGCCCCAGCATTTT.

DNA of the CDR3: TGCGCCAGCAGCCCCTCCGTGGGGAGCACCTACGAGCAGTACTTC. It yields the protein CASSPSVGSTYEQYF. This sequence joins TRBV4-1 and TRBJ2-7; D possibly corresponds to TRBD2 (5 bases). The CDR3 totals 15 residues. Germline-derived CDR1 and CDR2 are MGHRA and YSYEKL. V shed 4 bases and J shed 2 bases, with 15 bases lying between them.

The chain has TRBV5-4 and TRBJ2-5; TRBD1 aligns across 7 bases. The CDR3 has 12 residues. Trimming removed 6 bases from V and 5 bases from J; junction bases left unmatched: 4. Germline CDR1 reads SGHNT; CDR2 reads YYREEE (reference sequence). The CDR3 DNA is TGTGCCAGCAATATCAGGGGGGAGACCCAGTACTTC. Amino acid sequence: CASNIRGETQYF.

The CDR3 protein is CASSLDRGPYEQYF. The CDR3 DNA reads TGTGCCAGTAGCCTGGACAGGGGACCCTACGAGCAGTACTTC. V gene TRBV19 combines with J gene TRBJ2-7; 9 bases agree with TRBD1. This CDR3 contains 14 residues. The germline V gene has CDR1 LNHDA and CDR2 SQIVND (reference sequence). V lost 6 bases to trimming and J lost 2 bases; unmatched junction nucleotides: 5.

The table lists this clone with a few counts. The chain combines TRBV10-3 with TRBJ1-2; 9 bases line up with TRBD1. The ends lost 11 bases at V and 4 bases at J; junction bases unmatched: 8. The CDR3 is 13 amino acids. Germline values: CDR1 ENHRY, CDR2 SYGVKD. Here the CDR3 DNA reads TGTGCCTCCAAGGGACAGGGCAGCTATGGCTACACCTTC. Translated, it gives CASKGQGSYGYTF.

This clone was seen a few times. The rearrangement links TRBV7-9 to TRBJ1-1; TRBD1 aligns across 7 bases. CDR1 and CDR2 (germline): SEHNR, FQNEAQ (reference sequence). The CDR3 totals 13 residues. Germline trimming cut 8 bases from V and 1 base from J; bases unmatched to any gene: 4. The CDR3: CASLGQRNTEAFF. CDR3 sequence (DNA): TGTGCCAGCTTGGGACAGCGGAACACTGAAGCTTTCTTT.

The gene calls are TRBV10-3 and TRBJ2-7; 7 bases map to TRBD1. CDR3 size: 14 residues. From germline, CDR1 is ENHRY and CDR2 SYGVKD. Trimming removed 7 bases from V and 0 bases from J; junction bases left unmatched: 6. CDR3 in DNA: TGTGCCATCAACCCTGGGACAGCCTCCTACGAGCAGTACTTC. This codes for CAINPGTASYEQYF.

V gene TRBV10-3 combines with J gene TRBJ2-1, with 7 positions matching TRBD2. CDR3 length: 16 amino acids. The ends lost 3 bases at V and 10 bases at J; junction bases unmatched: 15. Germline CDR1 is ENHRY and CDR2 is SYGVKD. CDR3 loop: CAISDARAGEGKEQFF. CDR3 bases: TGTGCCATCAGTGACGCGAGGGCGGGAGAGGGAAAGGAGCAGTTCTTC.

The CDR3 DNA follows: TGCAGTGCTACAAGCAATCAGCCCCAGCATTTT. Translating gives CSATSNQPQHF. The V call is TRBV20-1, the J call TRBJ1-5; no clear D. This CDR3 comprises 11 residues. Germline CDR1 is DFQATT and CDR2 is SNEGSKA (reference sequence). Trimming cost V 4 bases and J 1 base, with 2 bases left between them.

V usage is TRBV28 and J usage is TRBJ2-1; TRBD2 matches at 8 bases. CDR1 is MDHEN, CDR2 SYDVKM, per germline. The V segment lost 6 bases and the J segment 5 bases; nucleotides outside the gene matches: 9. The CDR3 length is 15 residues. The CDR3 is CASSPPGLGDNEQFF. CDR3 nucleotide sequence: TGTGCCAGCAGCCCCCCGGGACTAGGGGACAATGAGCAGTTCTTC. Together with reference TRBV28 and TRBJ2-1, the CDR3 gives the full variable domain: DVKVTQSSRYLVKRTGEKVFLECVQDMDHENMFWYRQDPGLGLRLIYFSYDVKMKEKGDIPEGYSVSREKKERFSLILESASTNQTSMYLCASSPPGLGDNEQFFGPGTRLTVL.

The chain couples TRBV7-9 to TRBJ2-7; 7 bases align to TRBD1. After removal of 1 base from V and 1 base from J, the junction contained 1 base not matched to a gene. The length of the CDR3 is 14 residues. Looked up from germline, CDR1 is SEHNR and CDR2 is FQNEAQ (reference sequence). CDR3 DNA: TGTGCCAGCAGCTTAGTGGGACAGTCCTACGAGCAGTACTTC. Translated, it gives CASSLVGQSYEQYF.

In DNA, the CDR3 is TGTGCCAGCAGTTTGTCGTGGGGGGACACTGAAGCTTTCTTT. Amino acids: CASSLSWGDTEAFF. The V gene is TRBV6-5, the J gene TRBJ1-1, with D perhaps matching TRBD1 (5 bases). Per germline, CDR1 MNHEY and CDR2 SVGAGI. Trimming pared 4 bases from V and 3 bases from J, leaving 12 bases between. The CDR3 totals 14 residues.

The V call is TRBV15, the J call TRBJ2-5; D is unclear. Germline assignment: CDR1 LNHNV and CDR2 YYDKDF (reference sequence). V was clipped by 0 bases and J by 5 bases, with 10 bases between them. There are 14 residues in the CDR3. In DNA form, the CDR3 reads TGTGCCACCAGCAGAGATAAGGCCGGGGAGACCCAGTACTTC. It is translated as CATSRDKAGETQYF.

J is TRBJ1-5 and V is TRBV27; 10 nucleotides line up with TRBD1. V trimming: 0 bases; J trimming: 7 bases; junction bases outside the gene matches: 9. Germline CDR1 MNHEY, CDR2 SMNVEV (reference sequence). The CDR3 is 17 residues long. DNA of the CDR3: TGTGCCAGCAGTTTATCCGGGACAGGGGCCGGACGACAGCCCCAGCATTTT. Translated: CASSLSGTGAGRQPQHF.

This clone was seen just once. The J gene is TRBJ2-2, the V gene TRBV7-9; the D gene is possibly TRBD2 (5 bases). Trimming stripped 3 bases from V and 2 bases from J, with 13 bases between. The V gene's germline CDR1 is SEHNR and CDR2 FQNEAQ (reference sequence). The CDR3 covers 16 residues. The CDR3, as DNA: TGTGCCAGCAGCTTCCTCCGGGGTCCAAACACCGGGGAGCTGTTTTTT. It specifies CASSFLRGPNTGELFF.

This chain joins TRBV27 and TRBJ1-6; 9 bases agree with TRBD1. CDR1 and CDR2 (germline): MNHEY, SMNVEV (reference sequence). The CDR3 extends over 17 amino acids. J lost 8 bases, V lost 3 bases, and 11 bases had no gene match. CDR3 loop: CASSFISPQGADSPLHF. The DNA for the CDR3 is TGTGCCAGCAGTTTCATCTCCCCACAGGGGGCAGATTCACCCCTCCACTTT.

V gene TRBV25-1 combines with J gene TRBJ2-4, with TRBD1 matching over 7 bases. Per germline, CDR1 MGHDK and CDR2 SYGVNS. J gave up 6 bases and V 4 bases, and 6 bases lay outside the gene matches. The CDR3 spans 14 residues. CDR3 nucleotide sequence: TGTGCCAGCAGTGGAACAGGGGTTACAAACATTCAGTACTTC. Translating gives CASSGTGVTNIQYF.

The CDR3 nucleotides are TGTGCCAGCAGTTTTACAGGGATCTCCTACGAGCAGTACTTC. It yields the protein CASSFTGISYEQYF. The V call is TRBV27, the J call TRBJ2-7; D perhaps matches TRBD1 (6 bases). Germline values: CDR1 MNHEY, CDR2 SMNVEV (reference sequence). The ends were cut back, 3 bases at V and 0 bases at J, with 9 bases in the middle. CDR3 length: 14 residues.

This clone was counted a few times. The chain carries TRBV5-4 and TRBJ1-4; 9 bases are a match to TRBD1. The CDR3 length is 14 residues. After removal of 4 bases from V and 7 bases from J, the junction contained 5 bases not matched to a gene. CDR1 is SGHNT and CDR2 is YYREEE in the germline V gene (reference sequence). The CDR3 sequence is CASSLQGAAEKLFF. The CDR3, as DNA: TGTGCCAGCAGCCTACAGGGGGCGGCTGAAAAACTGTTTTTT.

This clone was counted a single time. V gene TRBV7-2 combines with J gene TRBJ2-3, with TRBD2 as a possible D gene (5 bases). Trimming removed 6 bases at V and 6 bases at J, with 19 bases between. This CDR3 spans 15 amino acids. Germline loops: CDR1 SGHTA, CDR2 FQGNSA. CDR3 sequence (DNA): TGTGCCAGCAGACTAGGCGGGCCAACCTCGGATACGCAGTATTTT. This sequence encodes CASRLGGPTSDTQYF.